The 22 T cell receptor beta chains in this list originate from one sample, sequenced in a study of CD8+CD57+ T cells in acquired aplastic anemia. Profiles of TCR beta VDJ and CDR3 were generated from a genomic DNA template. TCRdb reprocessed the reads with MiXCR, giving one entry per CDR3 protein. The sample consists of some 170,000 distinct CDR3 sequences, roughly 60% of them appearing once. Patients chosen for sequencing had CD8+CD57+ cells that had expanded, as shown by flow cytometry. The sequencing sample was made of sorted CD4+, CD8+, or CD8+CD57+ T cells (not recorded which) from PBMCs. These TCRs come from a human donor with aplastic anemia.

For this clonotype: A read error may account for a junction end that differs from germline. The rearrangement links TRBV7-9 to TRBJ1-4, with D hard to call. This CDR3 has 13 residues. Per germline, CDR1 SEHNR and CDR2 FQNEAQ (reference sequence). For the CDR3, the DNA is TGTGCCAGCAGCTTAGACGGACCTGAAAAACTGTTCTTT. Residues: CASSLDGPEKLFF.

Turning to this clonotype: Here the CDR3 omits its conserved ending phenylalanine or tryptophan, so a read error is the likely source. The chain uses TRBV4-3 and TRBJ1-2, with 7 bases identical to TRBD1. V was clipped by 0 bases and J by 3 bases; unmatched bases: 7. Germline V gene lookup returns CDR1 LGHNA and CDR2 YSLEER. CDR3 length: 16 amino acids. The CDR3 DNA reads as TGCGCCAGCAGCCAAGATAGGGACAGATTCGACTATGGCTACACCATC. This gives the protein CASSQDRDRFDYGYTI.

The J gene is TRBJ2-2, the V gene TRBV5-1; 8 bases are a match to TRBD1. CDR1 and CDR2 (germline): SGHRS, YFSETQ. This CDR3 is 15 amino acids long. V shed 3 bases and J 3 bases; nucleotides not matched to a gene: 4. CDR3 in amino acids: CASSSGQAHTGELFF. The CDR3 DNA is TGCGCCAGCAGCTCGGGACAGGCGCACACCGGGGAGCTGTTTTTT.

This sequence joins TRBV9 and TRBJ2-7; a weak D match, TRBD1 (5 bases). Per the germline V gene, CDR1 is SGDLS and CDR2 is YYNGEE. The V gene lost 0 bases and the J gene lost 0 bases, with 13 bases spanning the gap. CDR3 length: 16 amino acids. In DNA form, the CDR3 reads TGTGCCAGCAGCGTAGGGCCGCAGGGTGGCTCCTACGAGCAGTACTTC. This sequence encodes CASSVGPQGGSYEQYF.

The chain's CDR3 is CASRPRGEGYEQYF. The CDR3 DNA reads as TGTGCCAGCAGACCCCGAGGGGAGGGGTACGAGCAGTACTTC. The chain recombines TRBV5-6 with TRBJ2-7; 7 bases align to TRBD2. The CDR3 runs to 14 residues. Germline CDR1 SGHDT, CDR2 YYEEEE. J was trimmed by 4 bases and V by 5 bases; bases with no gene match: 9.

The chain employs TRBV4-1 and TRBJ2-5, with 11 positions matching TRBD2. There are 16 residues in the CDR3. The V segment lost 3 bases and the J segment 4 bases; nucleotides outside the gene matches: 7. Per the germline V gene, CDR1 is MGHRA and CDR2 is YSYEKL. This CDR3 reads CASSHLTSGGRETQYF. The CDR3, as DNA: TGCGCCAGCAGCCATCTCACTAGCGGGGGAAGAGAGACCCAGTACTTC.

V usage is TRBV12-3 or TRBV12-4 and J usage is TRBJ1-2, with a possible D match to TRBD1 (6 bases). Trimming pared 3 bases from V and 6 bases from J, leaving 11 bases between. The CDR3 has 13 amino acids. In nucleotides, the CDR3 is TGTGCCAGCAGTTTTTCAGGGGAGAATGGCTACACCTTC. This sequence encodes CASSFSGENGYTF.

The genes are TRBV9 and TRBJ2-7, with D perhaps TRBD1 (6 bases). Trimming stripped 2 bases from V and 2 bases from J, with 20 bases between. Germline-derived CDR1 and CDR2 are SGDLS and YYNGEE. The CDR3 contains 17 residues. For the CDR3, the DNA is TGTGCCAGCAGCGTGGTGACAGGTAAAAAGCCCCCCTACGAGCAGTACTTC. The encoded protein is CASSVVTGKKPPYEQYF.

With respect to this clonotype: Sequence at one end of the junction differs from germline and may be a read error. The chain employs TRBV20-1 and TRBJ1-1; no clear D. Germline assignment: CDR1 DFQATT and CDR2 SNEGSKA (reference sequence). The CDR3 covers 14 residues. This CDR3 reads CSASTGPLNTEAFF. In DNA form, the CDR3 reads TGCAGTGCTAGTACCGGGCCCTTGAACACTGAGGCTTTCTTT.

This clonotype was picked up a small number of times. The CDR3 protein is CASSLVPGGGGYTF. CDR3 bases: TGTGCCAGCAGCTTAGTCCCAGGTGGGGGTGGCTACACCTTC. The chain is built from TRBV7-3 and TRBJ1-2; tentatively, D is TRBD1 (5 bases). Germline V gene data show CDR1 as SGHTA and CDR2 as FQGTGA. The CDR3 is 14 residues long. V was trimmed by 2 bases and J by 7 bases, leaving 14 bases between them.

The V call is TRBV7-2, the J call TRBJ1-3; no firm D call. The CDR3 runs 17 residues. V dropped 1 base and J dropped 2 bases, with 15 bases sitting between them. The V gene's germline CDR1 is SGHTA and CDR2 FQGNSA. The CDR3 DNA reads TGTGCCAGCAGCTTAGTACCGGGAGTAACTACTGGAAACACCATATATTTT. Protein: CASSLVPGVTTGNTIYF.

The chain is built from TRBV19 and TRBJ2-7; a weak D match, TRBD2 (5 bases). Germline values: CDR1 LNHDA, CDR2 SQIVND (reference sequence). The CDR3 runs 14 residues. Trimming removed 10 bases from V and 6 bases from J, with 22 bases in between. CDR3 region: CATSRRRTDPEQYF. Written as DNA, the CDR3 is TGTGCCACCTCCCGGAGGCGGACCGACCCCGAGCAGTACTTC.

This clonotype was counted many times. The chain recombines TRBV19 with TRBJ2-7; 10 positions match TRBD2. The CDR3 length is 13 residues. Per the germline V gene, CDR1 is LNHDA and CDR2 is SQIVND (reference sequence). V was clipped by 9 bases and J by 0 bases; unmatched bases: 2. CDR3 bases: TGTGCCAGCCTAGCGGGGGACTCCTACGAGCAGTACTTC. This gives the protein CASLAGDSYEQYF. The full variable domain, in which reference TRBV19 and TRBJ2-7 provide the parts outside the CDR3, is DGGITQSPKYLFRKEGQNVTLSCEQNLNHDAMYWYRQDPGQGLRLIYYSQIVNDFQKGDIAEGYSVSREKKESFPLTVTSAQKNPTAFYLCASLAGDSYEQYFGPGTRLTVT.

The CDR3 DNA follows: TGTGCCAGCAGTTACCGGGACAGGGGGGGTTACGAGCAGTACTTC. This encodes CASSYRDRGGYEQYF. The rearrangement links TRBV6-6 to TRBJ2-7; 11 bases are shared with TRBD1. The CDR3 runs 15 residues. CDR1 and CDR2 from the germline V gene are MNHNY and SVGAGI (reference sequence). V shed 2 bases and J 4 bases; nucleotides not matched to a gene: 4.

On this clonotype: A clone one base away is much larger, so this may be a read error. V usage is TRBV2 and J usage is TRBJ2-4; D is possibly TRBD1 or TRBD2 (5 bases each). Trimming shortened V by 1 base and J by 0 bases, and 10 bases separated the two germline ends. The CDR3 has 16 residues. CDR1 SNHLY and CDR2 FYNNEI come from the germline V gene. The CDR3 nucleotides read TGTGCCAGCAGTGAAGGGGGGAGCATAGCCAAAAACATTCAGTACTTC. Amino acids: CASSEGGSIAKNIQYF.

This rearrangement joins TRBV7-8 to TRBJ2-2; D unresolved. CDR3 length: 14 amino acids. From germline, CDR1 is SGHVS and CDR2 FQNEAQ. Trimming took off 2 bases at V and 1 base at J, with 5 bases between the two ends. The CDR3, as DNA: TGTGCCAGCAGCTTATCCCTGAACACCGGGGAGCTGTTTTTT. It specifies CASSLSLNTGELFF.

Regarding this clonotype: A much larger clone differs from this one at a single base, so this may be a read error. The chain recombines TRBV12-5 with TRBJ1-1; the D is unclear. Germline CDR1 is LGHNT and CDR2 is FRNRAP. The CDR3 contains 11 residues. CDR3 nucleotides: TGTGCTAGTGGTTTAAACACTGAAACTTTCTTT. This sequence encodes CASGLNTETFF.

This clonotype was seen only a few times. This sequence joins TRBV7-9 and TRBJ2-7; D gene uncertain. This CDR3 is 12 amino acids long. V gave up 5 bases and J gave up 2 bases, with 7 bases separating them. The germline CDR1 and CDR2 sequences are SEHNR and FQNEAQ (reference sequence). CDR3 amino acids: CASSPSAYEQYF. CDR3 sequence (DNA): TGTGCCAGCAGCCCCTCCGCCTACGAGCAGTACTTC.

The CDR3 nucleotides read TGTGCCAGCAGTGGAGAAGCGGGAGGCCCTTTTGAGCAGTTCTTC. Residues: CASSGEAGGPFEQFF. The chain uses TRBV6-4 and TRBJ2-1; TRBD2 matches 9 bases. The ends lost 4 bases at V and 9 bases at J; junction bases unmatched: 10. The CDR3 consists of 15 residues. Germline values: CDR1 MRHNA, CDR2 SNTAGT.

The chain uses TRBV19 and TRBJ2-6; unclear D gene. V lost 1 base and J 2 bases, leaving 3 bases between the germline ends. Looked up from germline, CDR1 is LNHDA and CDR2 is SQIVND (reference sequence). The CDR3 is 14 residues long. The CDR3 reads CASSIGAGANVLTF. In DNA form, the CDR3 reads TGTGCCAGTAGTATAGGAGCTGGGGCCAACGTCCTGACTTTC.

This clonotype occurred once. The chain is built from TRBV2 and TRBJ1-2; 8 nucleotides line up with TRBD1. The trim removed 5 bases at V and 6 bases at J, leaving 8 bases unmatched. The CDR3 spans 14 residues. Germline-derived CDR1 and CDR2 are SNHLY and FYNNEI. Here the CDR3 reads CASSLQTGVDGYTF. CDR3 coding DNA: TGTGCCAGCAGTCTGCAGACAGGGGTTGATGGCTACACCTTC.

This clonotype was seen at least ten times. The V and J genes are TRBV2 and TRBJ2-7; 8 nucleotides align to TRBD1. CDR1 and CDR2 from the germline V gene are SNHLY and FYNNEI. V lost 4 bases and J lost 7; bases outside the gene matches: 9. This CDR3 region has 14 residues. The CDR3 spells CASSARDRRGEQYF. The DNA for the CDR3 is TGTGCCAGCAGTGCCCGGGACAGGAGGGGGGAGCAGTACTTC.